A selection of T cell receptor beta chains follows, all from one sample in a study of cytomegalovirus exposure and HLA in healthy donors. TCRdb's copy holds only in-frame clones and misses some; the assay was immunoSEQ multiplex PCR. The sample lists approximately 46,000 clones, roughly nine tenths occurring once. Sequenced: PBMCs. These receptors were taken from a man between 18 and 35 years old in good health and CMV-seronegative. Both conserved end residues are part of each CDR3. D genes are given only for firm matches. Where a row states a size, it is once, few, many or the class of an expanded clone; other rows omit it.

>TRBV5-5|TRBJ2-5|TRBD1|.
CASTRTGGGGETQYF
TGTGCCAGCACCCGGACAGGGGGCGGTGGGGAGACCCAGTACTTC
>TRBV5-4|TRBJ1-4|.|.
CASSRGPSSTNEKLFF
TGTGCCAGCAGCCGTGGGCCCTCCTCAACTAATGAAAAACTGTTTTTT
>TRBV5-1|TRBJ1-1|.|.
CASSFGGRATEAFF
TGCGCCAGCAGCTTTGGGGGCCGGGCCACTGAAGCTTTCTTT
>TRBV7-3|TRBJ2-1|.|once
CASSTTPSSYNEQFF
TGTGCCAGCAGCACGACTCCCAGCTCCTACAATGAGCAGTTCTTC
>TRBV4-2|TRBJ2-4|.|.
CASSQEVYSENIQYF
TGTGCCAGCAGCCAAGAAGTATACTCGGAAAACATTCAGTACTTC
>TRBV25-1|TRBJ2-7|.|few
CASGDTYYEQYF
TGTGCCAGCGGGGACACTTACTACGAGCAGTACTTC
>TRBV27|TRBJ2-1|.|.
CASKPLGGARNEQFF
TGTGCCAGTAAACCTCTGGGGGGAGCGAGGAATGAGCAGTTCTTC
>TRBV2|TRBJ1-5|.|.
CASRQGRDQPQHF
TGTGCCAGCAGACAGGGTAGAGATCAGCCCCAGCATTTT
>TRBV25-1|TRBJ1-2|.|.
CASSEGLHGYTF
TGTGCCAGCAGTGAGGGACTGCATGGCTACACCTTC
>TRBV7-2|TRBJ2-3|.|.
CASSLAGASTDTQYF
TGTGCCAGCAGCTTAGCGGGAGCGAGCACAGATACGCAGTATTTT
>TRBV5-4|TRBJ2-7|TRBD1|.
CASSSRTGATYEQYF
TGTGCCAGCAGCTCCAGGACAGGTGCTACCTACGAGCAGTACTTC
>TRBV7-9|TRBJ1-3|.|once
CASSLQGFGNTIYF
TGTGCCAGCAGCTTACAGGGCTTCGGAAACACCATATATTTT
>TRBV11-2|TRBJ2-7|TRBD1|.
CASSRGQLSYEQYF
TGTGCCAGCAGCCGGGGACAGCTTTCCTACGAGCAGTACTTC
>TRBV25-1|TRBJ1-1|.|.
CASSGGTGILREAFF
TGTGCCAGCAGTGGAGGAACAGGGATCTTACGAGAAGCTTTCTTT